The T cell receptor (beta chain) under discussion was sequenced for a study of blood T cell repertoires in COVID-19. On the study more broadly: Donors in the United States, Italy and Spain gave samples during acute or convalescent COVID-19. In each case, the material was cDNA or gDNA derived from T cells, B-cell-depleted T cells, or PBMCs.

The CDR3 has 16 amino acids. In germline, CDR1 is SEHNR, CDR2 FQNEAQ (reference sequence). V gave up 3 bases and J gave up 6 bases; unmatched junction bases: 6. Some clones are missing from TCRdb's copy, which holds only in-frame ones; the method was immunoSEQ multiplex PCR. The sample yields 30,000 to 40,000 clones, roughly 85% seen once. The receptor's source is a human donor with acute or convalescent COVID-19. The donor label of this sample is uncertain. Sequencing input: peripheral blood. The chain links TRBV7-9 to TRBJ2-2; 11 nucleotides match TRBD2. Here the CDR3 reads CASSLMRLAGSGELFF. The CDR3 coding sequence is TGTGCCAGCAGCTTGATGAGACTAGCGGGATCCGGGGAGCTGTTTTTT.